The 31 T cell receptor beta chains below come from one sample, sequenced in a study of molecular identifiers for immune sequencing clone quantification. TCRdb fed the PCR reads into MiXCR, producing one record per CDR3 protein. The sample holds about 10,000 distinct CDR3 sequences, 15% to 20% seen once. The specimen sequenced was naive CD8+ T cells from blood, with Jurkat cell RNA spiked in. As to subset: FACS-sorted CD8+CD4-CCR7+CD45RA+ naive T cells. The receptors derive from a human donor in good health. Some libraries in this study had Jurkat cell RNA spiked in.

This clonotype is judged medium-sized. The rearrangement uses TRBV5-1 and TRBJ2-3, with D possibly being TRBD1 (6 bases). The CDR3 loop spans 14 amino acids. The germline CDR1 and CDR2 sequences are SGHRS and YFSETQ. V lost 4 bases and J lost 1, with 10 bases in between. In nucleotides, the CDR3 is TGCGCCAGCAGCCCGGACAGACGCACAGATACGCAGTATTTT. It encodes CASSPDRRTDTQYF.

By frequency in the sample, this clonotype is medium-sized. The genes are TRBV29-1 and TRBJ2-2; D gene uncertain. CDR3 size: 12 residues. The ends were cut back, 4 bases at V and 1 base at J, with 4 bases in the middle. Per the germline V gene, CDR1 is SQVTM and CDR2 is ANQGSEA. The CDR3 nucleotides are TGCAGCGTTGTCGGGAACACCGGGGAGCTGTTTTTT. Protein product: CSVVGNTGELFF.

This clonotype is termed medium-sized. The chain couples TRBV7-9 to TRBJ2-6, with D possibly TRBD1 on 6 matching bases. The germline V gene encodes CDR1 SEHNR and CDR2 FQNEAQ (reference sequence). The V end lost 4 bases, the J end lost 2 bases, and 15 bases lay between the germline ends. The CDR3 covers 17 residues. The CDR3 bases are TGTGCCAGCAGCTCCGTTACAGGGAATCCTGGGGCCAACGTCCTGACTTTC. This codes for CASSSVTGNPGANVLTF.

In this sample, this clonotype turned up a few times. V usage is TRBV27 and J usage is TRBJ1-1, with a possible D match to TRBD1 (5 bases). With 2 bases removed from V and 13 bases from J, the gap between germline ends came to 17 bases. This CDR3 contains 13 residues. CDR1 and CDR2 (germline): MNHEY, SMNVEV (reference sequence). CDR3 bases: TGTGCCAGCAGTTTAGGGGCCGGGACTGCGAATTTCTTT. Translating it yields CASSLGAGTANFF.

This clonotype has at least ten counts. The J gene is TRBJ2-3, the V gene TRBV12-3 or TRBV12-4, with 7 positions matching TRBD2. This CDR3 is built from 15 residues. V lost 5 bases, J lost 6 bases, and 11 bases stayed unmatched. CDR3 bases: TGTGCCAGCAGTCTTCTTGCGGGAGCAGCCGATACGCAGTATTTT. Translating gives CASSLLAGAADTQYF.

This clonotype has only a few counts. V is TRBV3-1 and J is TRBJ2-1; D unresolved. Germline CDR1 is LGHDT and CDR2 is YNNKEL (reference sequence). CDR3 length: 17 residues. V was clipped by 0 bases and J by 0 bases, with 12 bases between them. The CDR3 DNA is TGTGCCAGCAGCCAAGACCTGACATCCAGCTCCTACAATGAGCAGTTCTTC. Protein product: CASSQDLTSSSYNEQFF.

By sample share, this clonotype is medium-sized (0.01 to 0.1%). The rearrangement links TRBV21-1 to TRBJ1-5; the D call TRBD1 from the table was never checked on the DNA. TRBV21-1 is flagged as a pseudogene. This CDR3 comprises 18 residues. As DNA, the CDR3 is TGTGCCAGCAGCAAACACCCCTTGCAGGACAGGGGCAATCAGCCCCAGCATTTT. It specifies CASSKHPLQDRGNQPQHF.

By sample share, this clonotype is medium-sized (0.01 to 0.1%). The chain is built from TRBV27 and TRBJ2-7; no reliable D call. V lost 5 bases to trimming and J lost 1 base, with 9 bases between them. Per the germline V gene, CDR1 is MNHEY and CDR2 is SMNVEV (reference sequence). This CDR3 region has 13 residues. The CDR3 spells CASSATPSYEQYF. Written as DNA, the CDR3 is TGTGCCAGCAGTGCCACCCCGTCCTACGAGCAGTACTTC.

Within the sample, this clonotype is medium-sized. V usage is TRBV20-1 and J usage is TRBJ1-1; 8 bases align to TRBD1. Germline V gene data show CDR1 as DFQATT and CDR2 as SNEGSKA (reference sequence). Trimming took 3 bases from V and 5 from J; bases not matched to a gene: 11. The CDR3 has 15 residues. CDR3 protein: CSASPQGAISTEAFF. DNA for the CDR3: TGCAGTGCTAGTCCCCAGGGGGCGATATCTACTGAAGCTTTCTTT.

This clonotype is labeled medium-sized (0.01 to 0.1%). This sequence joins TRBV14 and TRBJ2-6, with no clear D. V shed 1 base and J shed 0 bases, with 13 bases lying between them. Looked up from germline, CDR1 is SGHDN and CDR2 is FVKESK. The CDR3 has 18 amino acids. CDR3 loop: CASSQGVYASSGANVLTF. The CDR3, as DNA: TGTGCCAGCAGCCAAGGAGTCTACGCTAGCTCTGGGGCCAACGTCCTGACTTTC.

This clonotype is medium-sized. This chain uses TRBV5-1 with TRBJ1-1, with D uncertain. Trimming took off 2 bases at V and 0 bases at J, with 11 bases between the two ends. There are 15 residues in the CDR3. Germline V CDR1 and CDR2: SGHRS, YFSETQ. This CDR3 is CASSFRATMNTEAFF. The CDR3 region has the DNA TGCGCCAGCAGCTTCCGGGCCACGATGAACACTGAAGCTTTCTTT.

This clonotype was detected a few times. This may come from a read error, since a much larger clone is one base off. This chain connects TRBV20-1 to TRBJ2-3; maybe TRBD1 (6 bases). The CDR3 runs to 16 residues. Germline lookup yields CDR1 DFQATT and CDR2 SNEGSKA (reference sequence). CDR3 sequence: CRADRRTDDSQDTQYF. CDR3 coding DNA: TGCAGAGCTGATCGGCGGACAGATGATTCCCAAGATACGCAGTATTTT.

With respect to this clonotype: It may be a read error: a sequence one base away is much more abundant. J is TRBJ2-7 and V is TRBV28; D is possibly TRBD2 (5 bases). The V end was cut by 7 bases, the J end by 2 bases, with 15 bases between. The CDR3 covers 14 residues. Germline V gene sequence: CDR1 MDHEN, CDR2 SYDVKM. CDR3 sequence (DNA): TGTGCCAGCACTACAGAGGGTCCCCCCTACGAGCAGTACTTC. Protein: CASTTEGPPYEQYF.

This clonotype appeared many times. The rearrangement joins TRBV4-1 to TRBJ2-2; D gene unclear. This CDR3 region has 19 residues. CDR1 MGHRA and CDR2 YSYEKL come from the germline V gene. Trimming left V 0 bases short and J 0 bases short, with 17 bases between. DNA of the CDR3: TGCGCCAGCAGCCAAGAGCCCCCTTTGAAACTTTCGAACACCGGGGAGCTGTTTTTT. It encodes CASSQEPPLKLSNTGELFF.

As to this clonotype: A much larger clonotype is one base distant, so this may be a read error. This chain connects TRBV7-9 to TRBJ1-1; D is uncertain. V was cut by 2 bases and J by 6 bases, with 7 bases left in between. CDR1 SEHNR and CDR2 FQNEAQ come from the germline V gene (reference sequence). There are 12 residues in the CDR3. DNA for the CDR3: TGTGCCAGCAGCTTACACAACGCTGAAGCTTTCTTT. It yields the protein CASSLHNAEAFF.

This clonotype is categorized as medium-sized. The J gene is TRBJ1-4, the V gene TRBV10-3; D ambiguous. CDR1 and CDR2 (germline): ENHRY, SYGVKD. Trimming pared 3 bases from V and 5 bases from J, leaving 7 bases between. The CDR3 extends over 13 amino acids. CDR3: CAISEVRNEKLFF. In DNA form, the CDR3 reads TGTGCCATCAGTGAAGTTAGAAATGAAAAACTGTTTTTT.

The table lists this clonotype with a few counts. A read error may explain this, as a much larger clone is one base away. This CDR3 is missing its conserved last phenylalanine or tryptophan, likely due to a read error. The V and J genes are TRBV6-6 and TRBJ1-1; D gene uncertain. The V gene's germline CDR1 is MNHNY and CDR2 SVGAGI (reference sequence). With 7 bases removed from V and 5 bases from J, the gap between germline ends came to 17 bases. CDR3 length equals 14 residues. The CDR3 here is CASNPPSMGTEAFL. The CDR3 DNA follows: TGTGCCAGCAATCCCCCCTCCATGGGAACTGAAGCTTTCCTT.

This clonotype is categorized as medium-sized. The genes are TRBV28 and TRBJ2-3; D is ambiguous. Trimming left V 3 bases short and J 3 bases short, with 1 base between. The CDR3 runs to 11 residues. CDR1 and CDR2 (germline): MDHEN, SYDVKM. For the CDR3, the DNA is TGTGCCAGCAGTTTGACAGATACGCAGTATTTT. It codes for CASSLTDTQYF.

CDR3 sequence reads: CASSAGLNTEAFF. In DNA, the CDR3 is TGTGCCAGCAGCGCCGGCTTGAACACTGAAGCTTTCTTT. The chain uses TRBV7-6 and TRBJ1-1, with D uncertain. The V end was cut by 5 bases, the J end by 0 bases, with 7 bases between. This CDR3 has 13 residues. CDR1 is SGHVS, CDR2 FNYEAQ, per germline.

This clonotype is deemed medium-sized. V and J are TRBV30 and TRBJ2-2; 9 nucleotides align to TRBD1. The CDR3 is 15 amino acids. From germline, CDR1 is GTSNPN and CDR2 SVGIG (reference sequence). Trimming took 2 bases from V and 6 from J; bases not matched to a gene: 7. CDR3 in amino acids: CAWSTGTGPAGELFF. The DNA of the CDR3 is TGTGCCTGGAGTACCGGGACAGGGCCCGCCGGGGAGCTGTTTTTT. The variable domain in full, completed from reference TRBV30 and TRBJ2-2, reads SQTIHQWPATLVQPVGSPLSLECTVEGTSNPNLYWYRQAAGRGLQLLFYSVGIGQISSEVPQNLSASRPQDRQFILSSKKLLLSDSGFYLCAWSTGTGPAGELFFGEGSRLTVL.

Many counts were recorded for this clonotype. This rearrangement joins TRBV7-8 to TRBJ1-4; 8 nucleotides line up with TRBD1. Germline CDR1 is SGHVS and CDR2 is FQNEAQ. V was clipped by 6 bases and J by 7 bases; unmatched bases: 10. The CDR3 extends over 15 amino acids. The CDR3 coding sequence is TGTGCCAGCAGTCCTCCAGGGGGCTCCGCTGAAAAACTGTTTTTT. Protein: CASSPPGGSAEKLFF.

This sequence joins TRBV27 and TRBJ2-7; D is unclear. The germline CDR1 and CDR2 sequences are MNHEY and SMNVEV (reference sequence). This CDR3 contains 13 residues. V lost 4 bases and J 2 bases, leaving 9 bases between the germline ends. CDR3 amino acids: CASSSSPPYEQYF. In nucleotides, the CDR3 is TGTGCCAGCAGTTCCAGCCCCCCCTACGAGCAGTACTTC.

V usage is TRBV28 and J usage is TRBJ1-5; perhaps TRBD1 as D (5 bases). The CDR3 consists of 16 residues. Germline V gene data show CDR1 as MDHEN and CDR2 as SYDVKM. The V end lost 5 bases, the J end lost 6 bases, and 20 bases lay between the germline ends. As DNA, the CDR3 is TGTGCCAGCAGTCCCTCCTCGCAGGGAGGGGTTCAGCCCCAGCATTTT. Protein sequence: CASSPSSQGGVQPQHF. Full variable domain (outside the CDR3, taken from reference TRBV28 and TRBJ1-5): DVKVTQSSRYLVKRTGEKVFLECVQDMDHENMFWYRQDPGLGLRLIYFSYDVKMKEKGDIPEGYSVSREKKERFSLILESASTNQTSMYLCASSPSSQGGVQPQHFGDGTRLSIL.

This clonotype is medium-sized within its sample. The rearrangement links TRBV4-2 to TRBJ2-1; D unclear. V was cut by 6 bases and J by 6 bases, with 6 bases left in between. CDR3 length: 11 residues. Germline loops: CDR1 LGHNA, CDR2 YNFKEQ. This CDR3 reads CASSILNEQFF. CDR3 bases: TGTGCCAGCAGTATACTCAATGAGCAGTTCTTC.

The rearrangement links TRBV29-1 to TRBJ2-1; 7 nucleotides line up with TRBD2. Unmatched junction bases numbered 8, after V lost 3 bases and J lost 0 bases. Germline V gene lookup returns CDR1 SQVTM and CDR2 ANQGSEA. This CDR3 is 16 amino acids long. As DNA, the CDR3 is TGCAGCGTTGACGGGACTACCGGGCGCTCCTACAATGAGCAGTTCTTC. It codes for CSVDGTTGRSYNEQFF.

This clonotype counts as medium-sized. This chain uses TRBV7-6 with TRBJ2-2; the match to TRBD2 covers 9 bases. The CDR3 has 17 residues. V shed 5 bases and J 0 bases; nucleotides not matched to a gene: 7. The germline gives CDR1 SGHVS, CDR2 FNYEAQ. The CDR3 region is CASSLVPSGANTGELFF. The CDR3 nucleotides read TGTGCCAGCAGCCTAGTTCCTAGCGGGGCGAACACCGGGGAGCTGTTTTTT. Supplemented by reference TRBV7-6 and TRBJ2-2, the full variable domain reads GAGVSQSPRYKVTKRGQDVALRCDPISGHVSLYWYRQALGQGPEFLTYFNYEAQQDKSGLPNDRFSAERPEGSISTLTIQRTEQRDSAMYRCASSLVPSGANTGELFFGEGSRLTVL.

By sample fraction, this clonotype is medium-sized. The rearrangement joins TRBV10-3 to TRBJ2-3; D is undetermined. V dropped 10 bases and J dropped 2 bases, with 16 bases sitting between them. This CDR3 has 14 amino acids. In germline, CDR1 is ENHRY, CDR2 SYGVKD. CDR3 protein: CATLNSAYTDTQYF. CDR3 sequence (DNA): TGTGCCACGCTGAACTCGGCCTACACAGATACGCAGTATTTT.

The sample holds a few counts of this clonotype. The J gene is TRBJ2-7, the V gene TRBV11-2; 7 bases map to TRBD2. With V trimmed by 2 bases and J by 3 bases, 13 bases remained unmatched. In germline, CDR1 is SGHAT, CDR2 FQNNGV. The CDR3 consists of 17 residues. CDR3 region: CASSLTSGTNGIYEQYF. The CDR3 coding sequence is TGTGCCAGCAGCTTAACTTCCGGGACTAACGGTATCTACGAGCAGTACTTC. Looking up the rest from reference TRBV11-2 and TRBJ2-7 gives the full variable domain: EAGVAQSPRYKIIEKRQSVAFWCNPISGHATLYWYQQILGQGPKLLIQFQNNGVVDDSQLPKDRFSAERLKGVDSTLKIQPAKLEDSAVYLCASSLTSGTNGIYEQYFGPGTRLTVT.

This clonotype is judged medium-sized. The CDR3 DNA follows: TGTGCCAGTAGTATAGCCGGGACAACTTACGAGCAGTACTTC. Amino acid sequence: CASSIAGTTYEQYF. This chain connects TRBV19 to TRBJ2-7; D possibly corresponds to TRBD1 (6 bases). Trimming removed 1 base from V and 4 bases from J, with 11 bases in between. This CDR3 comprises 14 residues. CDR1 is LNHDA and CDR2 is SQIVND in the germline V gene (reference sequence).

This clonotype was observed many times. This rearrangement joins TRBV3-1 to TRBJ1-2; a possible D gene is TRBD1 (5 bases). Trimming stripped 2 bases from V and 8 bases from J, with 15 bases between. Germline V lookup: CDR1 LGHDT, CDR2 YNNKEL (reference sequence). The CDR3 is made up of 14 amino acids. Here the CDR3 DNA reads TGTGCCAGCAGCCAACTCCTGGGGGGAGAAGGCTACACCTTC. Its translation: CASSQLLGGEGYTF.

Regarding this clonotype: A single base separates this from a much larger clone, so it may be a read error. The CDR3 does not end in the conserved phenylalanine or tryptophan, so this is likely a read error. This chain links TRBV28 with TRBJ2-7; unclear D gene. CDR3 length: 13 amino acids. Trimming removed 5 bases at V and 0 bases at J, with 8 bases between. CDR1 MDHEN and CDR2 SYDVKM come from the germline V gene. The CDR3 loop is CASSPVDSYEQYL. The CDR3 coding sequence is TGTGCCAGCAGTCCAGTAGACTCCTACGAGCAGTACCTC.